The clone carrying this T cell receptor (beta chain) was observed at least ten times. This record comes from a study of CD8 T cells in ankylosing spondylitis. The germline CDR1 and CDR2 sequences are ENHRY and SYGVKD. V lost 4 bases and J lost 1, with 10 bases in between. The CDR3 sequence is 14 residues long. One entry per CDR3 protein results from TCRdb running MiXCR on the 5' RACE reads. The sample holds 130,000 or so distinct CDR3 sequences, around 7% seen once. The rearrangement links TRBV10-3 to TRBJ1-2; D remains ambiguous. The receptor comes from a male donor with ankylosing spondylitis or in good health (not recorded which). Sequenced material: blood, either unsorted or a sorted T cell fraction (not recorded which). CDR3 sequence: CAISVTGVNYGYTF. The CDR3 DNA reads as TGTGCCATCAGTGTTACTGGGGTTAACTATGGCTACACCTTC.